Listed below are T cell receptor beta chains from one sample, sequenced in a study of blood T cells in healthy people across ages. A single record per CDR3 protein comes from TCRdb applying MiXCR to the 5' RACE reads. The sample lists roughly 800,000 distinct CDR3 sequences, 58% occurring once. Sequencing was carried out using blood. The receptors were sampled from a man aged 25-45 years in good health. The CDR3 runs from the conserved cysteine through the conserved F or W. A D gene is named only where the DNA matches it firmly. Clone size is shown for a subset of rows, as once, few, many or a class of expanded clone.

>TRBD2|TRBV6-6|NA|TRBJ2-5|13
CASIGGIAGTQYF
TGTGCCAGCATTGGAGGGATAGCGGGGACCCAGTACTTC
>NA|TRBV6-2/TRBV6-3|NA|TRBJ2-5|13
CASSSETGNKQYF
TGTGCCAGCAGTAGTGAAACAGGGAACAAGCAGTACTTC
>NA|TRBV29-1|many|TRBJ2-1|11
CSLKFGNEQFF
TGCAGCCTGAAGTTCGGCAATGAGCAGTTCTTC
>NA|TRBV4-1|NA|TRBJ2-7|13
CASSDRWSDEQYF
TGCGCCAGCAGTGACCGCTGGTCGGACGAGCAGTACTTC
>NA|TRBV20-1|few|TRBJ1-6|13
CSARAPGNSPLHF
TGCAGTGCTAGAGCCCCGGGGAATTCACCCCTCCACTTT
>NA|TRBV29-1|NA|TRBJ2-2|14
CSVRTGSSTGELFF
TGCAGCGTTCGAACAGGGTCTAGCACCGGGGAGCTGTTTTTT
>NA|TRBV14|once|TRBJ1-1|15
CASSQWTARNTEAFF
TGTGCCAGCAGCCAGTGGACAGCCAGGAACACTGAAGCTTTCTTT
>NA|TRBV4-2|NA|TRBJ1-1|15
CASSQAWTAGGEAFF
TGTGCCAGCAGCCAAGCCTGGACAGCTGGCGGTGAAGCTTTCTTT
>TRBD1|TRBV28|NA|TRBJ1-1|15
CASSRGDGIGTEAFF
TGTGCCAGCAGCAGGGGGGACGGGATCGGCACTGAAGCTTTCTTT
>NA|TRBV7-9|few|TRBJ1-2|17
CASSLASPTLPNYGYTF
TGTGCCAGCAGCTTAGCCAGTCCGACTCTCCCAAACTATGGCTACACCTTC
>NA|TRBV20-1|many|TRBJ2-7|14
CSASYPGPVDEQYF
TGCAGTGCTAGCTACCCGGGACCCGTCGACGAGCAGTACTTC
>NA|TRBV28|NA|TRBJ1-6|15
CASTPRSSYNSPLHF
TGTGCCAGCACCCCCCGAAGCTCCTATAATTCACCCCTCCACTTT
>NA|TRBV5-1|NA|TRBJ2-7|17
CASSPKGTTRATVEQYF
TGCGCCAGCAGCCCTAAAGGGACAACCCGGGCCACGGTCGAGCAGTACTTC
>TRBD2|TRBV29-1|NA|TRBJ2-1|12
CSDGTSGGEQFF
TGCAGCGATGGGACTAGCGGGGGCGAGCAGTTCTTC
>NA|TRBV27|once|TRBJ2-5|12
CASSPERETQYF
TGTGCCAGCAGTCCGGAGAGAGAGACCCAGTACTTC
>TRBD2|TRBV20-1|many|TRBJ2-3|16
CSARDRLAGETDTQYF
TGCAGTGCTAGAGATCGACTAGCGGGAGAAACAGATACGCAGTATTTT
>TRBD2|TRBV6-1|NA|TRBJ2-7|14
CASGLAGTSSEQYF
TGTGCCAGCGGCTTAGCGGGAACCTCTAGCGAGCAGTACTTC
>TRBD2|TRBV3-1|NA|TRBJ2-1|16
CASSQVQRGPYNEQFF
TGTGCCAGCAGCCAAGTCCAGCGGGGACCTTACAATGAGCAGTTCTTC
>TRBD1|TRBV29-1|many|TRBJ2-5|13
CSVQGVYQETQYF
TGCAGCGTTCAGGGGGTGTACCAAGAGACCCAGTACTTC
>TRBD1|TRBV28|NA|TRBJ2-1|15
CASSYAGGAYGEQFF
TGTGCCAGCAGTTATGCAGGGGGAGCTTACGGGGAGCAGTTCTTC
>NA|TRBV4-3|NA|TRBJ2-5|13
CASSQEVLVEQYF
TGCGCCAGCAGCCAAGAGGTGCTAGTGGAGCAGTACTTC
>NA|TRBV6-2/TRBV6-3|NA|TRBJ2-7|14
CASSYRGRLGEQYF
TGTGCCAGCAGCTATAGGGGGAGACTAGGCGAGCAGTACTTT
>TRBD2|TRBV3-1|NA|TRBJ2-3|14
CASSLTSGANTQYF
TGTGCCAGCAGCCTTACTAGCGGAGCGAATACGCAGTATTTT
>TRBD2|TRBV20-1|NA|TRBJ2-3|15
CSAPLAGGSTDTQYF
TGCAGTGCTCCTCTAGCGGGGGGCTCCACAGATACGCAGTATTTT
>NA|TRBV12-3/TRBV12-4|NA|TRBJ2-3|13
CASNSAHTETQYF
TGTGCCAGCAACTCCGCACACACAGAGACGCAGTATTTT
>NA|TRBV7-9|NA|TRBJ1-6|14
CASSLVGENSPLHF
TGTGCCAGCAGCTTAGTTGGGGAGAATTCACCCCTCCACTTT
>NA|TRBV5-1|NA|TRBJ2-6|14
CASTPTTGANVLTF
TGCGCCAGCACCCCCACTACTGGGGCCAACGTCCTGACTTTC
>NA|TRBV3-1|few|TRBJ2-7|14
CASSPQQGVYEQYF
TGTGCCAGCAGTCCTCAGCAGGGAGTATACGAGCAGTACTTC
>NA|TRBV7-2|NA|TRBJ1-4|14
CASSLSGVPGELFF
TGTGCCAGCAGCTTATCAGGGGTCCCTGGGGAACTGTTTTTT
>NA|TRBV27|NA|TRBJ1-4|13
CASSLTDNEKLFF
TGTGCCAGCAGTTTGACAGATAATGAAAAACTGTTTTTT
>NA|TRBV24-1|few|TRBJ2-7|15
CATSDSGTGAYEQYF
TGTGCCACCAGTGATTCCGGGACTGGGGCCTACGAGCAGTACTTC
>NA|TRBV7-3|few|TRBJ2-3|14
CASSPEASTDTQYF
TGTGCCAGCAGCCCAGAAGCTAGCACAGATACGCAGTATTTT
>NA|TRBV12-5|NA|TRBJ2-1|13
CASGLSEYNEQFF
TGTGCTAGTGGTTTGTCAGAGTACAATGAGCAGTTCTTC
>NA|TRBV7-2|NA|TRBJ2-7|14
CASSRFGSSYEQYF
TGTGCCAGCAGCCGATTCGGGAGCTCCTACGAGCAGTACTTC
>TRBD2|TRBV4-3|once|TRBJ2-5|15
CAGSLGTSRGETQYF
TGCGCCGGCAGCCTCGGGACTAGCAGAGGAGAGACCCAGTACTTC
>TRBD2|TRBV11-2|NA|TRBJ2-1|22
CASSSSPGGLAGAQLRYNEQFF
TGTGCCAGCAGCTCATCCCCCGGAGGACTAGCGGGAGCCCAGCTTAGATATAATGAGCAGTTCTTC
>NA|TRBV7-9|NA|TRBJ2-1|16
CASSKPPAGSIAGQFF
TGTGCCAGCAGTAAACCTCCTGCAGGGTCGATTGCTGGGCAGTTCTTC